This T cell receptor (beta chain) was identified during a study of T cells in Graves' hyperthyroidism and ophthalmopathy. Background on the study: The blood sample was taken at first diagnosis, before treatment began.

Germline V gives CDR1 SGHVS, CDR2 FQNEAQ. CDR3 length: 15 amino acids. The V gene lost 3 bases and the J gene lost 4 bases, with 13 bases spanning the gap. The TCR beta CDR3 regions underwent amplification using RNA transcripts as the source. When the TCR CDR3 underwent first-round RT-PCR, the HTBI primer set was used. TCRdb reanalysed the multiplex PCR reads using MiXCR and keeps one entry per CDR3 protein. The data contain about 690,000 distinct CDR3 sequences, roughly 17% of them singletons. This clonotype was seen at least ten times. Patients were aged 18 to 65, had disease duration under 2 months, and had newly diagnosed hyperthyroidism.

Sample: blood. The rearrangement links TRBV7-8 to TRBJ2-1, with D perhaps TRBD2 (6 bases). This sequence was found in a man aged 50 or older with Graves' hyperthyroidism. The CDR3 reads CASSFTGGPYNEQFF. CDR3 DNA: TGTGCCAGCAGCTTTACCGGGGGACCTTACAATGAGCAGTTCTTC.